These 4 T cell receptor beta chains originate from one sample sequenced in a study of regulatory T cells in long-lasting Graves disease (dated by TCRdb to about 2021). What the time point label conveys for this sample: persistent/refractory GD, antithyroid drugs over 5 years with positive TRAb. For both TCR sequencing and RNA sequencing, RNA was extracted from PBMCs using TRIzol. Library method: multiplex PCR. The sequencing machine was an Illumina HiSeq 4000. iRepertoire HTBI primers and Arm-PCR amplification of CDR3 regions were used to construct TCR beta libraries. Clones were called with MiXCR by TCRdb after fastp trimmed the public reads at Q25, and only in-frame beta chains were retained. Entries that share a CDR3 protein sequence are merged under the most common genes and DNA. This sample lists some 340,000 distinct CDR3 sequences; 20% to 25% were detected once. Approximately 28% of the sample comes from the top ten.

Sequenced material: peripheral blood mononuclear cells (PBMCs), taken when the disease was refractory, from a patient treated with antithyroid drugs. These receptors all stem from a woman in her forties with Graves disease. Donor details come from another sample of the same person, matched by shared clones.

In this sample, this clonotype turned up many times. The chain is built from TRBV11-2 and TRBJ1-5, with no clear D. The CDR3 sequence is 13 residues long. Germline CDR1 and CDR2: SGHAT and FQNNGV. V was clipped by 4 bases and J by 0 bases, with 4 bases between them. Here the CDR3 DNA reads TGTGCCAGCAGCTCGAATAGCAATCAGCCCCAGCATTTT. Amino acid sequence: CASSSNSNQPQHF.

This clonotype was counted a few times. The chain joins TRBV19 to TRBJ2-5, with 7 bases matching TRBD2. CDR1 and CDR2 from the germline V gene are LNHDA and SQIVND (reference sequence). The trim removed 3 bases at V and 4 bases at J, leaving 5 bases unmatched. CDR3 length: 14 residues. The CDR3 nucleotides read TGTGCCAGTAGTATCGGGGGAGGGACAGAGACCCAGTACTTC. This translates into CASSIGGGTETQYF.

The chain recombines TRBV7-8 with TRBJ2-7; 7 bases align to TRBD2. From germline, CDR1 is SGHVS and CDR2 FQNEAQ. The CDR3 spans 18 residues. Losses at the gene ends were 3 bases for V and 7 bases for J; bases not matched to a gene: 21. CDR3 sequence: CASSFAIITSALTSEQYF. The CDR3, as DNA: TGTGCCAGCAGCTTCGCTATTATCACTAGCGCCCTAACCTCTGAGCAGTACTTC.

With regard to this clonotype: Because it lacks the conserved phenylalanine or tryptophan at the end, this CDR3 is likely a read error. The DNA of the CDR3 is TGTGCCAGCAGTCTAGCGGGAGCGGAGACCCAGTACCTC. Protein product: CASSLAGAETQYL. The chain carries TRBV6-1 and TRBJ2-5, with TRBD2 identical over 10 bases. This CDR3 spans 13 amino acids. V lost 5 bases to trimming and J lost 5 bases; unmatched junction nucleotides: 2. From germline, CDR1 is MNHNS and CDR2 SASEGT.